This T cell receptor beta chain is drawn from a study of cytomegalovirus exposure and HLA in healthy donors. About the study: Earlier work reported 95 million to 130 million unique TCR beta sequences from about 180 million T cells. Genetic ancestry analysis placed approximately 79% of the roughly 400 donors that were genotyped in the Caucasian-associated cluster.

Points from the study as a whole: Equally common other TCR beta chains were less clonally expanded than HLA-associated ones, a later analysis found.

The donors were healthy bone marrow donors. This clone has just one count. No antigen is known for it. CDR1 is SGDLS and CDR2 is YYNGEE in the germline V gene. The CDR3 spans 11 residues. Unmatched junction bases numbered 4, after V lost 4 bases and J lost 15 bases. Researchers ran the PCR with 60 Vbeta and 13 Jbeta primers. Data came from immunoSEQ multiplex PCR; TCRdb stores just in-frame clones and leaves some out. The sample yields 140,000 to 150,000 clones, more than 70% seen once. The genes are TRBV9 and TRBJ2-1; 10 bases match TRBD1. Specimen: PBMCs. The sequence derives from a woman aged 35 to 49 in good health and CMV-seronegative. Written as DNA, the CDR3 is TGTGCCAGCAGCCCCGGGACAGGGGCGTTCTTC. Translating gives CASSPGTGAFF.